These T cell receptor beta chains were read from a single sample in a study of T cell repertoires in cytomegalovirus infection. TCRdb passed the reads through MiXCR, listing each CDR3 protein once. The sample consists of roughly 280,000 distinct CDR3 sequences, roughly 15% of them appearing once. The source material was PBMCs. The receptors were gathered from a human donor in good health (CMV status not recorded). Some clones in this sample may be carry-over from other donors' samples. Both conserved end residues are part of each CDR3.

13 | TRBJ2-1 | TRBV7-2 | CASSQDHYNEQFF
14 | TRBJ1-5 | TRBV7-2 | CASSLRAGGQPQHF
19 | TRBJ2-1 | TRBV7-2 | CASSLRRERFSSSYNEQFF
12 | TRBJ2-1 | TRBV28 | CASSTGGNEQFF
14 | TRBJ1-1 | TRBV5-1 | CASSGDRGSTEAFF
17 | TRBJ1-5 | TRBV5-5 | CASSLLDVQGGNQPQHF
13 | TRBJ2-2 | TRBV7-3 | CASRGRVSGELFF
12 | TRBJ2-7 | TRBV7-9 | CASSFQAYEQYF
15 | TRBJ2-1 | TRBV7-9 | CASSPTPSSYNEQFF
16 | TRBJ2-2 | TRBV7-9 | CASSHTGGHNTGELFF
19 | TRBJ1-5 | TRBV20-1 | CSARDGRVGEVGSNQPQHF
13 | TRBJ2-7 | TRBV7-2 | CASSLTSTYEQYF
13 | TRBJ2-4 | TRBV20-1 | CSGMDSTKNIQYF
14 | TRBJ1-2 | TRBV7-2 | CASSQDRGLYGYTF
17 | TRBJ2-1 | TRBV19 | CASSIDLLAESYNEQFF
13 | TRBJ2-7 | TRBV27 | CASARTFLYEQYF
16 | TRBJ2-1 | TRBV28 | CASSNPGPRGNNEQFF
15 | TRBJ1-3 | TRBV29-1 | CSVGTGSSSGNTIYF
16 | TRBJ2-3 | TRBV20-1 | CSARDSARGGTDTQYF
17 | TRBJ1-1 | TRBV7-9 | CASSLQGADRRNTEAFF
14 | TRBJ1-1 | TRBV6-2/TRBV6-3 | CASSGEQGNTEAFF
15 | TRBJ1-2 | TRBV7-8 | CASSLAGTGGEGYTF
14 | TRBJ1-1 | TRBV7-2 | CASSFLGTYTEAFF
19 | TRBJ2-1 | TRBV6-2/TRBV6-3 | CASSYSVAGGWGRNNEQFF
13 | TRBJ2-1 | TRBV7-9 | CASMGGESDEQFF
12 | TRBJ2-7 | TRBV20-1 | CSAEKGDYEQYF
16 | TRBJ1-2 | TRBV20-1 | CSARDKSSWANYGYTF
17 | TRBJ2-7 | TRBV11-2 | CASSLELLIGRIYEQYF
17 | TRBJ1-6 | TRBV25-1 | CASSSGRTGTENSPLHF
13 | TRBJ1-2 | TRBV7-2 | CASSLAGLGSYTF
13 | TRBJ1-2 | TRBV2 | CASKLAGAYGYTF
12 | TRBJ1-2 | TRBV25-1 | CASSEREYGYTF
14 | TRBJ1-2 | TRBV7-3 | CASSLIGSEYGYTF
16 | TRBJ2-1 | TRBV11-3 | CASSSTSGRSGNEQFF
13 | TRBJ1-1 | TRBV6-6 | CASSTRDTTEAFF
14 | TRBJ2-5 | TRBV7-2 | CASTHRDPRKTQYF
14 | TRBJ2-3 | TRBV11-2 | CASSLAFQGDTQYF
14 | TRBJ1-4 | TRBV5-1 | CASSLEAGSEKLFF
13 | TRBJ2-7 | TRBV7-9 | CASSRTNREEQYF
14 | TRBJ1-1 | TRBV20-1 | CSASPSGRNTEAFF
14 | TRBJ2-7 | TRBV3-1 | CDSSQALGLREQYF
15 | TRBJ2-7 | TRBV20-1 | CSAWTSGSTLYEQYF
17 | TRBJ1-1 | TRBV19 | CASSVGQTTNMNTEAFF
12 | TRBJ2-2 | TRBV11-3 | CASRGTKLRLFF
14 | TRBJ2-7 | TRBV6-1 | CASRPTTGPYEQYF
15 | TRBJ2-3 | TRBV20-1 | CSASHGGGLTDTQYF
12 | TRBJ1-1 | TRBV28 | CASSNLNSEAFF